This T cell receptor beta chain was identified in a study of CD8+CD57+ T cells in acquired aplastic anemia. General study points: The study identified roughly 29 CD8+ CDR3 sequences shared by patients and controls.

The length of the CDR3 is 12 residues. The V gene lost 3 bases and the J gene lost 11 bases, with 13 bases spanning the gap. This clonotype was seen a handful of times. Its antigen is unidentified. It was genomic DNA that served as the template for profiling TCR beta VDJ and CDR3. MiXCR was run by TCRdb on the reads, yielding one entry per CDR3 protein. Counted here are about 220,000 distinct CDR3 sequences, approximately 35% occurring once; the ten biggest clones make up 1.1%. The TCR comes from a human donor in good health, serving as a control. The chain recombines TRBV12-3 or TRBV12-4 with TRBJ1-1; D gene uncertain. What was sequenced was sorted CD4+, CD8+, or CD8+CD57+ T cells (not recorded which) from PBMCs. The CDR3 region is CASSFERDGAFF. The CDR3 DNA follows: TGTGCCAGCAGTTTCGAGCGAGACGGGGCTTTCTTT.